The 32 T cell receptor beta chains below all came from one sample that was sequenced in a study of blood T cells in healthy people across ages. A second PCR of 7 to 11 cycles used a sample-barcoded 5' primer and a J-beta primer mix. A single record per CDR3 protein comes from TCRdb applying MiXCR to the 5' RACE reads. This table holds 540,000 or so distinct CDR3 sequences, roughly 28% found once. The sequenced sample was blood. The receptors were sampled from a woman aged 70-85 years in good health.

This sequence joins TRBV3-1 and TRBJ2-3; D is possibly TRBD2 (5 bases). Germline-derived CDR1 and CDR2 are LGHDT and YNNKEL (reference sequence). The CDR3 totals 18 residues. The ends were cut back, 3 bases at V and 7 bases at J, with 26 bases in the middle. The CDR3 nucleotides are TGTGCCAGCAGCCATTGGTTGGTGGCTAGCTCGATAAGGTATACGCAGTATTTT. Encoded protein: CASSHWLVASSIRYTQYF.

This clonotype was seen repeatedly, ten times or more. The chain employs TRBV30 and TRBJ2-5; TRBD2 matches 7 bases. The assigned J gene may be wrong: the sequence end matches TRBJ2-7 better. The CDR3 consists of 14 residues. CDR1 is GTSNPN and CDR2 is SVGIG in the germline V gene (reference sequence). In nucleotides, the CDR3 is TGTGCCTGGGGGAGGGTCTACACGTCCTACGAGCAGTACTTC. It translates to CAWGRVYTSYEQYF.

V gene TRBV6-6 combines with J gene TRBJ1-2, with TRBD1 matching 7 bases. The CDR3 loop spans 17 amino acids. CDR1 is MNHNY, CDR2 SVGAGI, per germline (reference sequence). V gave up 4 bases and J gave up 1 base; unmatched junction bases: 12. This CDR3 reads CASSFWGGDRNNYGYTF. For the CDR3, the DNA is TGTGCCAGCAGTTTTTGGGGGGGGGACAGAAATAACTATGGCTACACCTTC.

CDR3 DNA: TGCAGTGCTTGTACGGGATACGGGGAGCTGTTTTTT. It yields the protein CSACTGYGELFF. This rearrangement joins TRBV20-1 to TRBJ2-2; maybe TRBD2 (5 bases). The germline V gene has CDR1 DFQATT and CDR2 SNEGSKA (reference sequence). The ends were cut back, 5 bases at V and 7 bases at J, with 11 bases in the middle. The CDR3 runs 12 residues.

This clonotype was seen a few times. The gene calls are TRBV3-1 and TRBJ2-1, with D hard to call. CDR3 length equals 14 residues. Germline CDR1 and CDR2: LGHDT and YNNKEL (reference sequence). Trimming removed 0 bases from V and 1 base from J, with 4 bases in between. CDR3 sequence reads: CASSQEGSYNEQFF. The CDR3 DNA sequence: TGTGCCAGCAGCCAAGAAGGGTCCTACAATGAGCAGTTCTTC.

This clonotype was observed a few times. V usage is TRBV7-6 and J usage is TRBJ2-3, with D perhaps matching TRBD2 (5 bases). The CDR3 spans 15 residues. The V gene's germline CDR1 is SGHVS and CDR2 FNYEAQ. V was trimmed by 0 bases and J by 4 bases, leaving 11 bases between them. CDR3 protein: CASSLAGVRADTQYF. The CDR3 coding sequence is TGTGCCAGCAGCTTAGCCGGGGTCCGAGCAGATACGCAGTATTTT.

The chain joins TRBV6-5 to TRBJ2-5, with TRBD1 as a possible D gene (6 bases). The CDR3 contains 14 residues. Trimming took 6 bases from V and 4 from J, leaving 15 bases between them. Germline V gives CDR1 MNHEY, CDR2 SVGAGI. CDR3 sequence reads: CASRIKPTGETQYF. CDR3 bases: TGTGCCAGCAGAATAAAACCGACAGGAGAGACCCAGTACTTC.

This chain joins TRBV14 and TRBJ1-5; no clear D. The length of the CDR3 is 13 residues. Germline assignment: CDR1 SGHDN and CDR2 FVKESK. Trimming left V 1 base short and J 3 bases short, with 4 bases between. CDR3 amino acids: CASSQALNQPQHF. The CDR3 DNA reads as TGTGCCAGCAGCCAAGCGCTCAATCAGCCCCAGCATTTT. Filled out from reference TRBV14 and TRBJ1-5, the complete variable domain reads EAGVTQFPSHSVIEKGQTVTLRCDPISGHDNLYWYRRVMGKEIKFLLHFVKESKQDESGMPNNRFLAERTGGTYSTLKVQPAELEDSGVYFCASSQALNQPQHFGDGTRLSIL.

The rearrangement links TRBV7-9 to TRBJ1-3; D possibly corresponds to TRBD1 (6 bases). Trimming pared 11 bases from V and 4 bases from J, leaving 18 bases between. The CDR3 spans 14 residues. Germline V gene sequence: CDR1 SEHNR, CDR2 FQNEAQ (reference sequence). CDR3 in DNA: TGTGCCCGCCCCAAGGGGGGTTTCGGAAACACCATATATTTT. Translated, it gives CARPKGGFGNTIYF.

This chain links TRBV7-2 with TRBJ2-7; 8 bases align to TRBD2. Germline V gene sequence: CDR1 SGHTA, CDR2 FQGNSA. The CDR3 spans 14 residues. The J segment lost 4 bases and the V segment lost 5 bases, leaving 7 bases of the junction unmatched. The CDR3 DNA is TGTGCCAGCAGCCGCCCCGGGGGGGTATACGAGCAGTACTTC. Encoded protein: CASSRPGGVYEQYF.

The CDR3, as DNA: TGCAGTGCTCCGGGACAGGCTGAAGCTTTCTTT. It specifies CSAPGQAEAFF. The rearrangement joins TRBV20-1 to TRBJ1-1; 8 bases match TRBD1. Germline V gene data show CDR1 as DFQATT and CDR2 as SNEGSKA (reference sequence). J gave up 6 bases and V 5 bases, and 2 bases lay outside the gene matches. The CDR3 sequence is 11 residues long.

This clonotype was seen once. The chain employs TRBV12-3 or TRBV12-4 and TRBJ1-2; D gene uncertain. Deletions cut 0 bases from V and 7 bases from J, with 9 bases between. The CDR3 runs to 13 residues. Here the CDR3 DNA reads TGTGCCAGCAGTTTAGCAAGGGATGCTGGCTACACCTTC. It translates to CASSLARDAGYTF.

The chain is built from TRBV7-2 and TRBJ1-4, with TRBD1 as a possible D gene (5 bases). There are 15 residues in the CDR3. Germline CDR1 SGHTA, CDR2 FQGNSA. Trimming removed 6 bases from V and 10 bases from J, with 21 bases in between. CDR3 sequence reads: CASSPNRPLFGKLFF. The CDR3 region has the DNA TGTGCCAGCAGTCCTAACAGGCCCCTCTTTGGAAAACTGTTTTTT.

The V and J genes are TRBV6-5 and TRBJ1-6; D remains unclear. The CDR3 has 13 amino acids. Germline values: CDR1 MNHEY, CDR2 SVGAGI. Trimming stripped 2 bases from V and 9 bases from J, with 8 bases between. The CDR3 nucleotides are TGTGCCAGCAGTTACATCGCCCTTTCACCCCTCCACTTT. Its protein is CASSYIALSPLHF.

This clonotype was seen more than once but under ten times. The V gene is TRBV7-3, the J gene TRBJ2-1; the D gene is possibly TRBD2 (5 bases). Germline assignment: CDR1 SGHTA and CDR2 FQGTGA. V shed 4 bases and J shed 4 bases, with 8 bases lying between them. The CDR3 consists of 13 residues. For the CDR3, the DNA is TGTGCCAGCAGCTCGAGGGAATACAATGAGCAGTTCTTC. Encoded protein: CASSSREYNEQFF.

The chain has TRBV20-1 and TRBJ1-4, with 9 bases aligning to TRBD1. The CDR3 is made up of 13 amino acids. V lost 6 bases to trimming and J lost 8 bases; unmatched junction nucleotides: 7. Germline V gene lookup returns CDR1 DFQATT and CDR2 SNEGSKA (reference sequence). Here the CDR3 DNA reads TGCAGTGCCATCGGACAGGGGCGAGAAAAACTGTTTTTT. It encodes CSAIGQGREKLFF.

The V gene is TRBV7-9, the J gene TRBJ2-2, with D unresolved. V was trimmed by 5 bases and J by 4 bases, leaving 11 bases between them. Germline V CDR1 and CDR2: SEHNR, FQNEAQ (reference sequence). The CDR3 totals 14 residues. The CDR3 nucleotides are TGTGCCAGCAGCCCAACCCGGAGCACCGGGGAGCTGTTTTTT. Translation: CASSPTRSTGELFF.

The chain carries TRBV15 and TRBJ2-5; D gene ambiguous. Per germline, CDR1 LNHNV and CDR2 YYDKDF (reference sequence). This CDR3 is 13 amino acids long. V gave up 1 base and J gave up 2 bases, with 5 bases separating them. CDR3 DNA sequence: TGTGCCACCAGCAGAGTACAGCAAGAGACCCAGTACTTC. Translating it yields CATSRVQQETQYF.

Concerning this clonotype itself: The junction does not match germline at one end; this may be a read error. The chain carries TRBV7-9 and TRBJ1-4; D gene ambiguous. In germline, CDR1 is SEHNR, CDR2 FQNEAQ (reference sequence). The CDR3 has 11 amino acids. The CDR3 DNA is TGTGTCAGCAGCTTGTTGGAAAAACTGTTTTTT. Encoded protein: CVSSLLEKLFF.

In its sample, this clonotype was seen a few times. This chain uses TRBV29-1 with TRBJ1-4; TRBD1 is a possible D gene (5 bases). Germline lookup yields CDR1 SQVTM and CDR2 ANQGSEA. V lost 1 base and J lost 0, with 9 bases in between. This CDR3 has 15 residues. CDR3 in amino acids: CSVEADSPTNEKLFF. The CDR3 DNA follows: TGCAGCGTTGAAGCCGACAGCCCAACTAATGAAAAACTGTTTTTT.

V and J are TRBV11-3 and TRBJ1-4; no definite D call. The CDR3 has 13 residues. Trimming left V 6 bases short and J 5 bases short, with 10 bases between. Germline V CDR1 and CDR2: SGHNT, YENEEA. The chain's CDR3 is CASRERENEKLFF. The CDR3 DNA follows: TGTGCCAGCAGGGAACGGGAAAATGAAAAACTGTTTTTT.

J is TRBJ2-3 and V is TRBV7-2, with 13 nucleotides matching TRBD2. Germline V lookup: CDR1 SGHTA, CDR2 FQGNSA. The CDR3 length is 15 residues. The ends lost 3 bases at V and 11 bases at J; junction bases unmatched: 8. The CDR3 region has the DNA TGTGCCAGCAGCTTTGGTGGGACTAGCGGGGCCTTGCAGTATTTT. Translation gives CASSFGGTSGALQYF. The full variable domain, rest sourced from reference TRBV7-2 and TRBJ2-3, is GAGVSQSPSNKVTEKGKDVELRCDPISGHTALYWYRQSLGQGLEFLIYFQGNSAPDKSGLPSDRFSAERTGGSVSTLTIQRTQQEDSAVYLCASSFGGTSGALQYFGPGTRLTVL.

The rearrangement joins TRBV20-1 to TRBJ2-1; possible D gene TRBD1, 5 bases. Germline lookup yields CDR1 DFQATT and CDR2 SNEGSKA (reference sequence). The CDR3 extends over 16 amino acids. V lost 3 bases, J lost 2 bases, and 17 bases lay in between. The CDR3 reads CSASWSGKGAYNEQFF. Here the CDR3 DNA reads TGCAGTGCTAGTTGGTCTGGGAAAGGGGCCTACAATGAGCAGTTCTTC.

The chain combines TRBV25-1 with TRBJ1-3, with a tentative D call TRBD1 (6 bases). The CDR3 spans 16 residues. Germline V CDR1 and CDR2: MGHDK, SYGVNS. V lost 10 bases and J lost 0, with 19 bases in between. The CDR3 DNA sequence: TGTGCCACCCGACCCGCACAGGGTAACTCTGGAAACACCATATATTTT. The encoded protein is CATRPAQGNSGNTIYF.

The V call is TRBV18, the J call TRBJ1-3, with a possible D match to TRBD1 (5 bases). This CDR3 has 15 amino acids. Germline V gene sequence: CDR1 KGHSH, CDR2 LQKENI. V was cut by 3 bases and J by 0 bases, with 9 bases left in between. CDR3 loop: CASSPPGLSGNTIYF. The DNA of the CDR3 is TGTGCCAGCTCACCCCCAGGGCTCTCTGGAAACACCATATATTTT. Full variable domain (remainder filled in from reference TRBV18 and TRBJ1-3): NAGVMQNPRHLVRRRGQEARLRCSPMKGHSHVYWYRQLPEEGLKFMVYLQKENIIDESGMPKERFSAEFPKEGPSILRIQQVVRGDSAAYFCASSPPGLSGNTIYFGEGSWLTVV.

This clonotype was counted only a few times. This sequence joins TRBV19 and TRBJ1-2, with no clear D. Germline V lookup: CDR1 LNHDA, CDR2 SQIVND (reference sequence). This CDR3 comprises 13 residues. Trimming pared 2 bases from V and 7 bases from J, leaving 11 bases between. CDR3 sequence reads: CASSIWASGGYTF. CDR3 sequence (DNA): TGTGCCAGTAGTATATGGGCCTCGGGTGGCTACACCTTC.

This clonotype appeared a few times. CDR3 nucleotide sequence: TGTGCCAGCAGTCCCCATGAATGGGACAGGGTCAACGAGCAGTACTTC. Amino acids: CASSPHEWDRVNEQYF. The rearrangement joins TRBV6-6 to TRBJ2-5, with 9 nucleotides matching TRBD1. The J call may be faulty, since TRBJ2-7 better matches the DNA end. Germline V lookup: CDR1 MNHNY, CDR2 SVGAGI (reference sequence). CDR3 length equals 16 residues.

The chain employs TRBV19 and TRBJ2-5; the D is unclear. This CDR3 is 13 amino acids long. V lost 2 bases to trimming and J lost 4 bases, with 8 bases between them. Germline lookup yields CDR1 LNHDA and CDR2 SQIVND (reference sequence). CDR3 nucleotide sequence: TGTGCCAGTAGTATATCCCCCGGAGAGACCCAGTACTTC. Protein: CASSISPGETQYF.

This clonotype was seen more than once but under ten times. The chain recombines TRBV4-3 with TRBJ2-5; D unclear. Germline CDR1 reads LGHNA; CDR2 reads YSLEER. The germline V and J ends were trimmed by 0 bases and 5 bases, with 19 bases remaining between them. This CDR3 has 17 amino acids. The CDR3 nucleotides read TGCGCCAGCAGCCAAGAGATTTGGAACGGTCAAGGGGAGACCCAGTACTTC. Protein product: CASSQEIWNGQGETQYF.

The V gene is TRBV4-1, the J gene TRBJ2-4; D gene uncertain. The V end lost 0 bases, the J end lost 6 bases, and 6 bases lay between the germline ends. CDR1 is MGHRA, CDR2 YSYEKL, per germline. The CDR3 runs to 13 residues. The CDR3 sequence: CASSQEWGNIQYF. The CDR3 bases are TGCGCCAGCAGCCAAGAATGGGGAAACATTCAGTACTTC.

The chain is built from TRBV7-9 and TRBJ2-4; D is perhaps TRBD2 (6 bases). CDR1 and CDR2 from the germline V gene are SEHNR and FQNEAQ (reference sequence). With 0 bases removed from V and 7 bases from J, the gap between germline ends came to 13 bases. This CDR3 comprises 15 residues. CDR3 amino acids: CASSLAGGAWNIQYF. In DNA, the CDR3 is TGTGCCAGCAGCTTAGCCGGGGGAGCGTGGAACATTCAGTACTTC.

This clonotype was seen only a few times. The chain joins TRBV29-1 to TRBJ2-7; 7 bases are a match to TRBD2. The CDR3 runs 11 residues. Germline V gene sequence: CDR1 SQVTM, CDR2 ANQGSEA. Germline trimming cut 5 bases from V and 7 bases from J; bases unmatched to any gene: 5. In DNA form, the CDR3 reads TGCAGCGTTCCTGGGGAGGGAGAGCAGTACTTC. Residues: CSVPGEGEQYF.